A single sample gave rise to the 4 T cell receptor beta chains below, sequenced in a study of blood T cell repertoires in COVID-19. Sequenced by immunoSEQ multiplex PCR; TCRdb stores in-frame clones only, minus some. The profile covers 150,000 or so clones, with almost 85% appearing a single time and 22% taken by the ten largest. Material for sequencing was peripheral blood. These receptors were collected from a woman older than 75 with acute or convalescent COVID-19.

The sample holds a few counts of this clone. The rearrangement links TRBV25-1 to TRBJ2-7; 10 positions agree with TRBD1. The CDR3 runs 13 residues. J gave up 3 bases and V 4 bases, and 0 bases lay outside the gene matches. CDR1 is MGHDK and CDR2 is SYGVNS in the germline V gene. The CDR3 nucleotides are TGTGCCAGCAGTGGGGACAGGGGCTACGAGCAGTACTTC. This sequence encodes CASSGDRGYEQYF.

The genes are TRBV29-1 and TRBJ2-3; 8 positions match TRBD2. The V segment lost 4 bases and the J segment 3 bases; nucleotides outside the gene matches: 6. Germline CDR1 SQVTM, CDR2 ANQGSEA. The CDR3 length is 14 residues. The chain's CDR3 is CSVGGTRATDTQYF. For the CDR3, the DNA is TGCAGCGTTGGTGGGACTAGAGCAACAGATACGCAGTATTTT.

The gene calls are TRBV2 and TRBJ1-5; 9 bases are a match to TRBD1. Germline V CDR1 and CDR2: SNHLY, FYNNEI. V lost 4 bases, J lost 7 bases, and 11 bases stayed unmatched. The CDR3 is 16 residues long. DNA for the CDR3: TGTGCCAGCAGTGGAATTACAGGGGGCGCGGGCCAGCCCCAGCATTTT. As protein: CASSGITGGAGQPQHF.

The rearrangement links TRBV5-1 to TRBJ2-7; 15 nucleotides agree with TRBD2. This CDR3 contains 18 residues. CDR1 is SGHRS and CDR2 is YFSETQ in the germline V gene. J was trimmed by 0 bases and V by 4 bases; bases with no gene match: 8. The CDR3 nucleotides read TGCGCCAGCAGCCAATGGACTAGCGGGAGGGCATACTCCTACGAGCAGTACTTC. Translated: CASSQWTSGRAYSYEQYF.